This T cell receptor beta chain originates from a study of cytomegalovirus exposure and HLA in healthy donors (dated by TCRdb to about 2017). As for the study more broadly: An earlier analysis of some 600 of the donors reported roughly 300 Gb of sequence data and roughly 120 million unique TCR beta sequences obtained from approximately 180 million T cells. Approximately 300 gigabases of sequencing data and 75 million to 85 million unique TCR sequences made up an early release that covered several hundred HLA-typed donors. Of the 300 to 500 genotyped donors, less than 90% were placed in the genetic ancestry cluster associated with self-reported Caucasian donors. The aim of the study was to test whether cataloging public T cell receptors could identify signatures of past pathogen exposure. The study profiled the T cell repertoires of some 610 subjects by immunosequencing and related them to cytomegalovirus serostatus. Along with the approximately 670-subject first cohort, a separate validation cohort of over 90 different subjects was used. To predict cytomegalovirus infection status, the study combined high-throughput TCR immunosequencing, statistical association of individual TCRs with disease status, and machine learning. A later analysis re-examined previously published TCR beta repertoires from more than 600 donors and added high-resolution HLA genotyping to investigate patterns of TCR occurrence. In the later analysis, no new phenotypic data were used to find candidate immune exposures; instead, reliance was placed on TCR beta sequences and their occurrence across donors. An earlier analysis of 450 to 750 of the donors used high-throughput TCR beta sequencing to judge whether each TCR beta V gene segment behaved as functional or pseudogenic. Donor age, sex, ethnicity and CMV serostatus were collected together with the repertoire data. A later genetic analysis took genome-wide SNP genotypes for about 55% of the 666 donors and used that subset as a discovery cohort. Every repertoire in the discovery cohort had been generated on one and the same sequencing platform. Both class I and class II loci were covered by HLA typing, at four-digit resolution. Typing coverage differed by locus: A, B, C, DRB1 and DQB1 were typed in about 629-640 donors, DQA1 in about 560, DPA1 in some 570, and DPB1 in 472. About five DR-DQ haplotypes were handled as single units for association and clustering because linkage in the cohort was strong. On average, about 200,000 unique TCR beta nucleotide sequences were sequenced per donor among about 400 genotyped donors of the cohort, with roughly a sixth of those sequences being non-productive.

The library was obtained by the immunoSEQ multiplex PCR assay. The multiplex PCR relied on a mix of 60 forward primers for TCR Vbeta segments and 13 reverse primers for TCR Jbeta segments. The CDR3 region of rearranged TCR beta genes was amplified from genomic DNA with a multiplex PCR assay. Amplified TCR beta libraries were sequenced as 87-base-pair reads on the Illumina HiSeq System. The original pipeline was this. A later analysis tallied 80 million to 95 million unique TCR beta chains across the 700 or so repertoires, and approximately 11 million of those chains were shared by two or more donors. To remove PCR and sequencing errors, raw reads were error-corrected and collapsed into unique sequences using a nearest-neighbor algorithm that merged closely related sequences. Alignment of CDR3 sequences to IMGT reference sequences was used to assign V, D and J gene segments. Each retained sequence needed at least a six-nucleotide match to both a V gene segment and a J gene segment. A rearrangement was called productive if the CDR3 had no stop codons and remained in frame with V and J, and every other rearrangement was called non-productive. CDR3 was defined according to IMGT convention as the region running from the second conserved V-encoded cysteine to the conserved J-encoded phenylalanine. In an earlier analysis of around 600 of the donors, sequences lacking an unambiguous match to a single V gene segment were excluded. An earlier analysis of several hundred of the donors classified V segments as functional when productive rearrangements were above 56.7% and as segregating when the standard deviation between donors was above 5%. A statistical classification framework was built to diagnose cytomegalovirus status from the catalog of TCR beta chain sequences. In a later analysis, V and J genes were assigned by comparing TCR nucleotide sequences against IMGT/GENE-DB human TR gene sequences. A later analysis assigned CDR3 sequences and most-parsimonious VDJ recombination scenarios with the TCRdist pipeline. A later analysis defined each TCR beta chain by its CDR3 amino acid sequence plus V-gene family, and excluded reads lacking a unique V-gene family. A later analysis removed 500 to 600 highly shared, low-generation-probability nucleotide sequences to deal with suspected cross-contamination and a sequencing artifact. A later analysis calculated a clonal expansion index for each public chain from normalized within-repertoire ranks of inferred template counts. In a later analysis, generation probabilities were computed with a VDJ recombination model fitted to out-of-frame rearrangements, and the resulting probabilities were checked against IGoR. In a later analysis, TCR-TCR, TCR-HLA and TCR-CMV co-occurrence was scored with hypergeometric tests, and a repertoire-size bias correction was applied to TCR pairs. To estimate false discovery rates, a later analysis permuted the HLA or CMV assignments 20 times. A later analysis grouped co-occurring TCRs with DBSCAN, adding TCRdist sequence similarity when clustering within HLA-allele-positive subsets. Repertoires with fewer than 30,000 or more than 120,000 public chains, plus five repertoires with anomalous nucleotide sharing, were excluded from co-occurrence clustering. TCRdb mirrors the immuneACCESS table, restricted to in-frame sequences. Some clones are absent from its copies; in checked studies, under half trace to an unresolved V gene, and the reason for the others is unknown. That table is the source of V, J and clone size, and D and trimming were worked out from the DNA. The sample includes approximately 150,000 clones, with around 75% observed a single time. Almost 4.5% of the sample is held by the ten biggest clonotypes.

The cohort was made up of 500 to 800 healthy bone marrow donors. Cohort members were all nominally healthy when sampled, although unrecorded immune exposures were likely present. The donor was CMV seronegative and was included in the group of several hundred seronegative cohort members. Each donor provided a peripheral blood sample, and peripheral blood mononuclear cells were used for TCR beta sequencing. Genomic DNA was extracted from the blood cell samples with the Qiagen DNeasy Blood Extraction Kit. Study-wide findings and limitations: Several of the top co-occurrence clusters appeared to be linked to parvovirus B19, influenza, CMV and Epstein-Barr virus, according to a later analysis. The classifier was reported to diagnose cytomegalovirus status with high specificity and sensitivity in both the original cohort and the validation cohort. When HLA alleles, especially DR and DQ, strongly co-occurred, TCR associations were difficult to assign to individual alleles. Because counts were too low, seventeen rarely observed V segments, including chromosome 9 orphons, were left out of the earlier analysis of a few hundred of the donors. The authors suggested that the approach could potentially be extended to other disease states and immunological phenotypes. An association between a missense DCLRE1C variant and V-gene and J-gene trimming of TCR beta chains was found in a later genetic analysis and replicated in an independent cohort. At a false discovery rate of 0.05, a later analysis linked around 15,000 TCR beta sequences to specific HLA alleles. Three of the identified cytomegalovirus-associated TCR beta chains were confirmed in vitro to be specific for cytomegalovirus antigens. A later analysis found that TCR association rates varied across HLA loci, with DRB1 alleles showing the most associated TCRs and HLA-C alleles the fewest. Some IMGT-functional V segments, including TRBV6-2 and TRBV6-3, could not be told apart with the 87-base-pair reads, so those segments were excluded. Linkage disequilibrium might explain the correlated functional status among segregating V segments, but an unknown experimental factor could not be excluded. A later analysis found that most CMV-associated TCR beta chains appeared HLA-restricted, with HLA associations seemingly driven largely by CMV exposure. In this cohort, only TCR beta chains were sequenced, and detectable features were limited by the absence of alpha or paired-chain data. Across donors, most TCR sequences were observed very rarely, whereas some public TCRs were present in many individuals. In a later analysis, HLA-associated TCR beta chains showed more clonal expansion and lower generation probabilities than non-associated chains that were equally common. An earlier analysis of around 500 of the donors showed that most TCR beta V segments appeared in productive rearrangements either about 90% or about 30% of the time, which broadly matched IMGT annotations. Because HLA typing was missing for some donors at each locus, association tests included only the typed subset. The study gave a list of roughly 150 TCR beta chains associated with cytomegalovirus. Roughly uniform sequencing depth across donors was assumed in presence/absence analyses, although this assumption may not hold. A later genetic analysis reported fewer N-insertions in productive TCRs among donors in an Asian-associated ancestry cluster than the roughly 700-donor mean. A further reported finding was that TCR beta sequences accurately predicted the HLA-A and HLA-B alleles for most subjects in the first cohort. CMV serostatus was the only immune exposure information available for the cohort. A group of highly shared sequence variants was considered likely to be a technical artifact of the sequencing pipeline.

Measured from the cysteine to the phenylalanine, the CDR3 is 16 residues long. This entry keeps only the CDR3 DNA: 48 bases, framed from base 1. Sequences SGHRS (CDR1) and YFSETQ (CDR2) are obtained from the germline V gene. Trimming takes 4 bases off V and 5 bases off J; junction bases not matched to a gene: 11. Points on this clone: It lacks a known antigen. No base-level quality is on record; no much larger clone is a single base apart.

The sequence came from a man aged 60 to 75 in good health and CMV-seronegative. The sequenced sample consisted of PBMCs. Recombination joined TRBV5-1 with TRBJ1-4, with 7 junctional bases fitting TRBD1. The nucleotide sequence reads TGCGCCAGCAGCGACTTGGGGGGACAGACGAATGAAAAACTGTTTTTT. This is translated as CASSDLGGQTNEKLFF.